This section outlines one T cell receptor beta chain sequence together with its context. The antigen remains unidentified. With 60 Vbeta and 13 Jbeta primers, the PCR was carried out. Clones were read by immunoSEQ multiplex PCR, and TCRdb kept only the in-frame ones, dropping some. The data include tens of thousands of clones; the top ten clones carry about 12%. This record belongs to a study of cytomegalovirus exposure and HLA in healthy donors. In germline, CDR1 is SGHAT, CDR2 FQNNGV. The CDR3 covers 13 residues. V dropped 6 bases and J dropped 2; count of bases not matched to a gene: 4. General study points: TCR beta V- and J-gene trimming was later associated with a missense DCLRE1C variant. The study recorded 150 to 200 TCR beta chains that were cytomegalovirus-associated.

Likely unrecorded immune exposures existed in these nominally healthy donors. Sequencing was performed on PBMCs. This chain joins TRBV11-2 and TRBJ2-7, with 7 nucleotides matching TRBD1. The sequence derives from a woman aged 60-75 years in good health and CMV-seropositive. This CDR3 is CASSWDSTYEQYF. CDR3 DNA: TGTGCCAGCAGTTGGGACAGCACCTACGAGCAGTACTTC.